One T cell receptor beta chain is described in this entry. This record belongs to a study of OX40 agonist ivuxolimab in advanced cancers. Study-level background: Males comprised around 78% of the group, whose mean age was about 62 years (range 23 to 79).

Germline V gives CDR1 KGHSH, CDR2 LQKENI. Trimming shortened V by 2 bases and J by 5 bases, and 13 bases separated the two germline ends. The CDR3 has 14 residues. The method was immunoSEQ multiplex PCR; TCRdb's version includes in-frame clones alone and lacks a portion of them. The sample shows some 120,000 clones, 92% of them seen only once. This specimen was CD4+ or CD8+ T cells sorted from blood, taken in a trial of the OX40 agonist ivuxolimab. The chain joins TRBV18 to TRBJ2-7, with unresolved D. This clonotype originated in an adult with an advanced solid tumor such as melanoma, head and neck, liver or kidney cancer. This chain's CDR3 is CASSPTMGADEQYF. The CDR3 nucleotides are TGTGCCAGCTCACCAACGATGGGTGCAGACGAGCAGTACTTC.